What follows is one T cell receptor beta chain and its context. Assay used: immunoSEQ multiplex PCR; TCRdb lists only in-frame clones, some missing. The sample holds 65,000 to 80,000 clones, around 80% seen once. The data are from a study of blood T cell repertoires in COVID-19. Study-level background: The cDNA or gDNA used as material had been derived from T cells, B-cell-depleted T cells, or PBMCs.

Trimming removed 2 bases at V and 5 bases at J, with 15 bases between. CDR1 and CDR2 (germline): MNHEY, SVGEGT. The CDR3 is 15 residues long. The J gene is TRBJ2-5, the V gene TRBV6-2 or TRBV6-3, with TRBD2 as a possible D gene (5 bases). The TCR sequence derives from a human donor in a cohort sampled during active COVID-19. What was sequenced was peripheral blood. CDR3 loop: CASSYDRKRRETQYF. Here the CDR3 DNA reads TGTGCCAGCAGTTACGATCGCAAAAGGAGGGAGACCCAGTACTTC.